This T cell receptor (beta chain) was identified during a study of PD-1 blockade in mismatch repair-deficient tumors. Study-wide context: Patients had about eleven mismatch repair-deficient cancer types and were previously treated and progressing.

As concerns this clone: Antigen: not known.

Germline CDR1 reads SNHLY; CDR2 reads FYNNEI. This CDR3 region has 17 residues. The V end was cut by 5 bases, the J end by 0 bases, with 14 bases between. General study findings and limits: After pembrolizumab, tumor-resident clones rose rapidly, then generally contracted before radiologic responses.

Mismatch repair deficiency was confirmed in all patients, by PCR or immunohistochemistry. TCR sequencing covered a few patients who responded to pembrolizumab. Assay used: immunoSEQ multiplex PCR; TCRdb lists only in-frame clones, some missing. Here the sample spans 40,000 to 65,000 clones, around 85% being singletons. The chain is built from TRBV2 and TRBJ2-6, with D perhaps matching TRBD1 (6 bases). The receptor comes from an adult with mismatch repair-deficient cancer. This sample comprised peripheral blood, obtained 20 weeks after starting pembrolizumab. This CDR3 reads CASSNRAPRSGANVLTF. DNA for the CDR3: TGTGCCAGCAGTAACAGGGCTCCACGCTCTGGGGCCAACGTCCTGACTTTC.